Shown below are 30 T cell receptor beta chains from a single sample sequenced in a study of beta chain features in type 1 diabetes. Since all of the isolated RNA was reverse transcribed, expressed TCRB transcripts were what got sequenced. The protocol was immunoSEQ multiplex PCR, while the TCRdb copy is restricted to in-frame clones and leaves out a portion. The profile covers about 290,000 clones, with roughly 8% appearing a single time and approximately 0.99% taken by the ten largest. The sample comprised central memory CD4+ T cells from blood. The receptors stem from a young woman in good health.

This clone was recorded a few times. J is TRBJ2-5 and V is TRBV29-1; TRBD1 matches 7 bases. J was trimmed by 4 bases and V by 6 bases; bases with no gene match: 5. The CDR3 length is 12 residues. Germline V lookup: CDR1 SQVTM, CDR2 ANQGSEA. The CDR3 coding sequence is TGCAGCGTCCTGACAGGGAGAGAGACCCAGTACTTC. This gives the protein CSVLTGRETQYF.

This clone was counted only a few times. The chain carries TRBV7-9 and TRBJ2-2; D ambiguous. CDR3 length: 14 amino acids. CDR1 is SEHNR and CDR2 is FQNEAQ in the germline V gene (reference sequence). V lost 6 bases and J lost 2, with 10 bases in between. In DNA, the CDR3 is TGTGCCAGCAGATTGTCTCAAAACACCGGGGAGCTGTTTTTT. This encodes CASRLSQNTGELFF.

For this clone: A much larger clone sits a single nucleotide away, making a read error possible. This chain joins TRBV7-9 and TRBJ2-3; no firm D call. The CDR3 loop spans 12 amino acids. In germline, CDR1 is SEHNR, CDR2 FQNEAQ (reference sequence). Trimming left V 3 bases short and J 3 bases short, with 4 bases between. The DNA of the CDR3 is TGTGCCAGCAGCTTGTATACAGATACGCAGTATTTT. Translated: CASSLYTDTQYF. Using reference TRBV7-9 and TRBJ2-3 for the parts outside the CDR3, the full variable domain is DTGVSQNPRHKITKRGQNVTFRCDPISEHNRLYWYRQTLGQGPEFLTYFQNEAQLEKSRLLSDRFSAERPKGSFSTLEIQRTEQGDSAMYLCASSLYTDTQYFGPGTRLTVL.

There are a few counts of this clone. The chain recombines TRBV18 with TRBJ1-3, with TRBD1 identical over 12 bases. CDR3 length: 16 residues. V gave up 5 bases and J gave up 4 bases; unmatched junction bases: 6. The germline V gene encodes CDR1 KGHSH and CDR2 LQKENI. CDR3 loop: CASSTGTGGFGNTIYF. Here the CDR3 DNA reads TGTGCCAGCTCAACTGGGACAGGGGGCTTCGGAAACACCATATATTTT.

The V call is TRBV15, the J call TRBJ2-1; D possibly corresponds to TRBD2 (6 bases). V lost 6 bases to trimming and J lost 2 bases, with 11 bases between them. The CDR3 is 14 residues long. The germline CDR1 and CDR2 sequences are LNHNV and YYDKDF (reference sequence). The CDR3 sequence: CATSSSGPYNEQFF. As DNA, the CDR3 is TGTGCCACCAGTAGTAGCGGCCCCTACAATGAGCAGTTCTTC.

The J gene is TRBJ1-3, the V gene TRBV27, with D hard to call. This CDR3 has 13 residues. The germline CDR1 and CDR2 sequences are MNHEY and SMNVEV (reference sequence). V shed 6 bases and J shed 0 bases, with 6 bases lying between them. The CDR3 reads CASRGFSGNTIYF. CDR3 sequence (DNA): TGTGCCAGCAGAGGGTTCTCTGGAAACACCATATATTTT.

This clone was seen ten or more times. The chain combines TRBV7-2 with TRBJ1-6; D unresolved. The V end was cut by 0 bases, the J end by 15 bases, with 18 bases between. Looked up from germline, CDR1 is SGHTA and CDR2 is FQGNSA. This CDR3 region has 15 residues. The CDR3 DNA reads as TGTGCCAGCAGCTTAGCCCAGGTCTTACCTCGGGGCCTCCACTTT. It is translated as CASSLAQVLPRGLHF.

A note on this clone: The junction differs from germline at one of its ends, possibly a read error. The chain carries TRBV7-2 and TRBJ2-5, with 9 bases lining up with TRBD1. CDR1 is SGHTA and CDR2 is FQGNSA in the germline V gene. The CDR3 has 14 amino acids. CDR3 DNA: TGTGCCAGCAGACCAACAGGGGGCGCTTTCCCCCCACACTTC. It codes for CASRPTGGAFPPHF.

The chain carries TRBV9 and TRBJ2-1; D might be TRBD1 (6 bases). V dropped 0 bases and J dropped 0 bases, with 13 bases sitting between them. CDR1 and CDR2 from the germline V gene are SGDLS and YYNGEE. CDR3 size: 17 residues. The chain's CDR3 is CASSVAGQTFSYNEQFF. The CDR3 DNA sequence: TGTGCCAGCAGCGTAGCCGGACAGACGTTCTCCTACAATGAGCAGTTCTTC.

This clone was recorded a few times. The chain is built from TRBV25-1 and TRBJ2-3; D gene ambiguous. Trimming removed 6 bases from V and 4 bases from J, with 14 bases in between. The CDR3 runs to 14 residues. Germline V gene data show CDR1 as MGHDK and CDR2 as SYGVNS. The CDR3 spells CASRHGFRADTQYF. CDR3 coding DNA: TGTGCCAGCAGGCACGGTTTTAGGGCAGATACGCAGTATTTT.

Many counts were recorded for this clone. V gene TRBV28 combines with J gene TRBJ2-5; 7 nucleotides align to TRBD2. V shed 5 bases and J 1 base; nucleotides not matched to a gene: 1. The CDR3 loop spans 13 amino acids. Germline CDR1 MDHEN, CDR2 SYDVKM. CDR3 DNA: TGTGCCAGCAGTACTAGCGCCCAAGAGACCCAGTACTTC. As protein: CASSTSAQETQYF.

This clone turned up a few times. J is TRBJ1-3 and V is TRBV4-3; the D is unclear. Deletions cut 0 bases from V and 2 bases from J, with 14 bases between. From germline, CDR1 is LGHNA and CDR2 YSLEER. The CDR3 contains 17 residues. The CDR3 spells CASSQERMGFTGNTIYF. CDR3 sequence (DNA): TGCGCCAGCAGCCAAGAGAGAATGGGGTTTACTGGAAACACCATATATTTT.

The chain recombines TRBV29-1 with TRBJ2-3; D tentatively fits TRBD1 or TRBD2 (6 bases each). CDR1 SQVTM and CDR2 ANQGSEA come from the germline V gene. The length of the CDR3 is 12 residues. V was shortened by 8 bases and J by 5 bases, with 14 bases between the two germline ends. This CDR3 is CSTRRGEDTQYF. In nucleotides, the CDR3 is TGCAGCACCCGGAGGGGGGAAGATACGCAGTATTTT.

Ten or more counts support this clone. The J gene is TRBJ1-3, the V gene TRBV13; perhaps TRBD1 as D (5 bases). The germline CDR1 and CDR2 sequences are PRHDT and FYEKMQ (reference sequence). Trimming took off 5 bases at V and 2 bases at J, with 7 bases between the two ends. The CDR3 runs to 13 residues. In DNA form, the CDR3 reads TGTGCCAGCAGCCCCAGGGCTGGAAACACCATATATTTT. It specifies CASSPRAGNTIYF.

V gene TRBV28 combines with J gene TRBJ2-3, with TRBD1 identical over 10 bases. Germline V lookup: CDR1 MDHEN, CDR2 SYDVKM. The V gene end was trimmed by 3 bases and the J gene end by 4 bases; junction bases not matched to a gene: 10. The CDR3 loop spans 17 amino acids. For the CDR3, the DNA is TGTGCCAGCAGTTTGTCGTCCGCGGACAGGGGGTCAGATACGCAGTATTTT. This translates into CASSLSSADRGSDTQYF.

The V call is TRBV6-6, the J call TRBJ1-2; 8 nucleotides line up with TRBD1. The germline CDR1 and CDR2 sequences are MNHNY and SVGAGI (reference sequence). CDR3 length: 15 amino acids. V lost 2 bases, J lost 2 bases, and 4 bases stayed unmatched. CDR3 region: CASSYDRGRNYGYTF. DNA for the CDR3: TGTGCCAGCAGTTACGACAGGGGTAGAAACTATGGCTACACCTTC.

The V and J genes are TRBV7-9 and TRBJ2-7; D call uncertain. Per the germline V gene, CDR1 is SEHNR and CDR2 is FQNEAQ (reference sequence). This CDR3 has 14 amino acids. Trimming took 2 bases from V and 1 from J, leaving 9 bases between them. DNA of the CDR3: TGTGCCAGCAGCTTATCCGCGACTTCCTACGAGCAGTACGTC. This translates into CASSLSATSYEQYV.

This clone was found a few times. This chain uses TRBV7-8 with TRBJ1-4; D might be TRBD1 (5 bases). The V gene's germline CDR1 is SGHVS and CDR2 FQNEAQ. This CDR3 region has 13 residues. Trimming stripped 5 bases from V and 6 bases from J, with 10 bases between. The chain's CDR3 is CASSLSRDEKLFF. In nucleotides, the CDR3 is TGTGCCAGCAGCCTCTCCAGGGATGAAAAACTGTTTTTT.

This clone was found many times. The chain combines TRBV11-3 with TRBJ2-1, with 13 nucleotides matching TRBD2. CDR3 length equals 14 residues. Germline V gene data show CDR1 as SGHNT and CDR2 as YENEEA. V trimming: 7 bases; J trimming: 8 bases; junction bases outside the gene matches: 5. The CDR3 sequence is CASTRTSGSYEQFF. CDR3 nucleotides: TGTGCCAGCACCCGGACTAGCGGGAGCTATGAGCAGTTCTTC. The whole variable domain, filled in from reference TRBV11-3 and TRBJ2-1, reads EAGVVQSPRYKIIEKKQPVAFWCNPISGHNTLYWYLQNLGQGPELLIRYENEEAVDDSQLPKDRFSAERLKGVDSTLKIQPAELGDSAVYLCASTRTSGSYEQFFGPGTRLTVL.

There are many counts of this clone. This rearrangement joins TRBV27 to TRBJ2-7, with D tentatively TRBD1 (5 bases). Germline assignment: CDR1 MNHEY and CDR2 SMNVEV (reference sequence). V was pared by 2 bases and J by 0 bases, with 8 bases between. This CDR3 contains 14 residues. CDR3 DNA: TGTGCCAGCAGTTTACAGGGTCACTCCTACGAGCAGTACTTC. Translation: CASSLQGHSYEQYF.

The chain joins TRBV7-9 to TRBJ2-4; TRBD1 matches 9 bases. Trimming cost V 5 bases and J 9 bases; bases outside gene matches: 8. The CDR3 runs 14 residues. Germline lookup yields CDR1 SEHNR and CDR2 FQNEAQ (reference sequence). CDR3 loop: CASSPGQGLSIQYF. DNA of the CDR3: TGTGCCAGCAGCCCGGGACAGGGTTTGAGCATTCAGTACTTC. The full variable domain, its missing parts supplied by reference TRBV7-9 and TRBJ2-4, is DTGVSQNPRHKITKRGQNVTFRCDPISEHNRLYWYRQTLGQGPEFLTYFQNEAQLEKSRLLSDRFSAERPKGSFSTLEIQRTEQGDSAMYLCASSPGQGLSIQYFGAGTRLSVL.

There are a few counts of this clone. This chain links TRBV7-9 with TRBJ2-3; D is ambiguous. V dropped 1 base and J dropped 2 bases, with 7 bases sitting between them. There are 14 residues in the CDR3. CDR1 and CDR2 from the germline V gene are SEHNR and FQNEAQ (reference sequence). The CDR3 region is CASSLEFYTDTQYF. Here the CDR3 DNA reads TGTGCCAGCAGCTTAGAGTTCTACACAGATACGCAGTATTTT. The whole variable domain, remainder taken from reference TRBV7-9 and TRBJ2-3, is DTGVSQNPRHKITKRGQNVTFRCDPISEHNRLYWYRQTLGQGPEFLTYFQNEAQLEKSRLLSDRFSAERPKGSFSTLEIQRTEQGDSAMYLCASSLEFYTDTQYFGPGTRLTVL.

The chain has TRBV4-2 and TRBJ1-5; no reliable D call. This CDR3 contains 14 residues. CDR1 and CDR2 from the germline V gene are LGHNA and YNFKEQ. The V end was cut by 0 bases, the J end by 3 bases, with 6 bases between. The CDR3 region is CASSQDPINQPQHF. The CDR3 nucleotides are TGTGCCAGCAGCCAAGATCCCATCAATCAGCCCCAGCATTTT.

The V call is TRBV7-9, the J call TRBJ1-2; TRBD1 aligns across 9 bases. Germline V gene sequence: CDR1 SEHNR, CDR2 FQNEAQ (reference sequence). J gave up 1 base and V 4 bases, and 10 bases lay outside the gene matches. This CDR3 is built from 17 residues. The CDR3 reads CASSSGQGRRHNYGYTF. CDR3 DNA sequence: TGTGCCAGCAGCTCTGGACAGGGGCGCAGGCATAACTATGGCTACACCTTC.

The CDR3 DNA reads TGCAGCGTCCTCGGGGCCGGAGGGGGCTACACCTTC. Its translation is CSVLGAGGGYTF. This chain links TRBV29-1 with TRBJ1-2; D is perhaps TRBD1 (5 bases). Trimming stripped 6 bases from V and 8 bases from J, with 16 bases between. The CDR3 covers 12 residues. Germline values: CDR1 SQVTM, CDR2 ANQGSEA.

This clone was seen only a few times. This chain uses TRBV6-5 with TRBJ2-7; 11 bases match TRBD1. The CDR3 has 16 residues. Germline loops: CDR1 MNHEY, CDR2 SVGAGI. Unmatched junction bases numbered 5, after V lost 4 bases and J lost 0 bases. The CDR3 spells CASSCAGTGGSYEQYV. DNA for the CDR3: TGTGCCAGCAGTTGCGCCGGGACAGGGGGCTCCTACGAGCAGTACGTC.

For the CDR3, the DNA is TGTGCCAGCAGTTTTCTTCCGGACAGGGGGCCTGGCTACACCTTC. Residues: CASSFLPDRGPGYTF. The rearrangement uses TRBV27 and TRBJ1-2; 11 bases map to TRBD1. There are 15 residues in the CDR3. In germline, CDR1 is MNHEY, CDR2 SMNVEV (reference sequence). The J segment lost 7 bases and the V segment lost 3 bases, leaving 7 bases of the junction unmatched.

This clone appeared many times. The chain couples TRBV23-1 to TRBJ1-2; no firm D call. TRBV23-1 is an ORF, and what it does is uncertain. The CDR3 length is 13 residues. With 4 bases removed from V and 5 bases from J, the gap between germline ends came to 11 bases. CDR3 protein: CASSLSTEYGYTF. As DNA, the CDR3 is TGCGCCAGCAGTCTTTCTACGGAGTATGGCTACACCTTC.

This clone has more than one count but fewer than ten. This chain uses TRBV6-5 with TRBJ2-1; 10 nucleotides line up with TRBD2. This CDR3 has 15 amino acids. J lost 8 bases, V lost 0 bases, and 4 bases had no gene match. The germline gives CDR1 MNHEY, CDR2 SVGAGI. CDR3 in DNA: TGTGCCAGCAGTTACTCATGGACTAGCGGTTATGAGCAGTTCTTC. Residues: CASSYSWTSGYEQFF.

J is TRBJ2-3 and V is TRBV20-1, with no clear D. The germline V and J ends were trimmed by 3 bases and 6 bases, with 7 bases remaining between them. The CDR3 is 11 amino acids. The germline gives CDR1 DFQATT, CDR2 SNEGSKA (reference sequence). The CDR3 here is CSASVGDTQYF. In DNA, the CDR3 is TGCAGTGCTAGCGTAGGGGATACGCAGTATTTT.